This TCR beta chain is drawn from a study of cytotoxic CD8 clonotypes in ibrutinib-treated CLL. Assay: immunoSEQ multiplex PCR; the TCRdb copy retains only in-frame clones and omits some. This table has about 330,000 clones, approximately 67% appearing once. Trimming pared 6 bases from V and 1 base from J, leaving 15 bases between. Germline V gene lookup returns CDR1 MNHEY and CDR2 SMNVEV (reference sequence). This CDR3 spans 15 amino acids. Study-wide points: The study found baseline clonality above age-matched healthy donors, tracking circulating CD8+ T-cell counts. Sample timing was unmatched between remission and later-progressing patients; lymph nodes unstudied.

With respect to this clone: Its antigen is undetermined.

V is TRBV27 and J is TRBJ2-5, with D perhaps TRBD2 (6 bases). Specimen: PBMCs, collected after 36 months of ibrutinib treatment. The source of this sequence is a human donor with chronic lymphocytic leukemia. The CDR3 DNA reads as TGTGCCAGCAGGGGACTTCTGGGGGGCCAAGAGACCCAGTACTTC. Translation gives CASRGLLGGQETQYF.